These 2 T cell receptor beta chains originate from one sample sequenced in a study of shared clonotypes between healthy human individuals. Using immunoSEQ multiplex PCR, the repertoire was profiled, and TCRdb retains in-frame clones only, with some absent. The sample includes 2,500,000 or so clones, around 93% of them seen just once. Sequenced input: naive CD4+ T cells from PBMCs. The sample's subset: CD45RA+ positively selected. The receptors shown here come from a man younger than 30 in good health. Some clones in this sample may be carry-over from other donors' samples.

This chain uses TRBV10-3 with TRBJ1-5; possibly TRBD1 for D (5 bases). V lost 0 bases, J lost 7 bases, and 19 bases lay in between. Germline assignment: CDR1 ENHRY and CDR2 SYGVKD. The CDR3 extends over 17 amino acids. The CDR3, as DNA: TGTGCCATCAGTGAGTCGATGTCAGGGTTAGATCGGCAGCCCCAGCATTTT. It specifies CAISESMSGLDRQPQHF.

In its sample, this clone was seen once. The chain carries TRBV10-3 and TRBJ2-3; D is unclear. Germline assignment: CDR1 ENHRY and CDR2 SYGVKD. This CDR3 comprises 12 residues. V gave up 3 bases and J gave up 6 bases, with 7 bases separating them. The CDR3 DNA follows: TGTGCCATCAGTGATGGCCCGGATACGCAGTATTTT. Its translation is CAISDGPDTQYF.